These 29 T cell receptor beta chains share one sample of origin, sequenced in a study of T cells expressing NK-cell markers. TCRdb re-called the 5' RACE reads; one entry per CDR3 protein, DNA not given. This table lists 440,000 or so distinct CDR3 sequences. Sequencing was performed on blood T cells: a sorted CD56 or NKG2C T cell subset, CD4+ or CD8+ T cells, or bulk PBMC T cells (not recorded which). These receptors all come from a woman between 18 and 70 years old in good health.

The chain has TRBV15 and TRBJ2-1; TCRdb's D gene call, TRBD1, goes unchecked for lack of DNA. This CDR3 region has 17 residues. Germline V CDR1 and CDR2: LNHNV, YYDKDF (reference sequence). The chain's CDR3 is CATSRRTGHLFYNEQFF.

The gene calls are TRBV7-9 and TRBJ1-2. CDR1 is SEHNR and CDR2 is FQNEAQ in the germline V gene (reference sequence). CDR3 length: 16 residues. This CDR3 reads CASSLVGSWQNYGYTF.

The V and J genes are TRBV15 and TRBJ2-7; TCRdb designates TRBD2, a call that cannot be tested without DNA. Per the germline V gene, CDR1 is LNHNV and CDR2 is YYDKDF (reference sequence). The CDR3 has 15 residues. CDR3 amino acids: CATGAGGTSSYEQYF.

CDR3: CASRNTGGTEAFF. The chain links TRBV12-3 or TRBV12-4 to TRBJ1-1; checking the TCRdb D call of TRBD1 is not possible without DNA. The CDR3 sequence is 13 residues long.

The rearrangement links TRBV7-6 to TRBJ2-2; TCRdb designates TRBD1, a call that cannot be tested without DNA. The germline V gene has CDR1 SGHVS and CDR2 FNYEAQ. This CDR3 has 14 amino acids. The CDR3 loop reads CASRQRTNTGELFF.

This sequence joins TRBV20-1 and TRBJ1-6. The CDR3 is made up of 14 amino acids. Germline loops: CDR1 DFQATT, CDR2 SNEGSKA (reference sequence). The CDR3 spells CSARSSSDNSPLHF.

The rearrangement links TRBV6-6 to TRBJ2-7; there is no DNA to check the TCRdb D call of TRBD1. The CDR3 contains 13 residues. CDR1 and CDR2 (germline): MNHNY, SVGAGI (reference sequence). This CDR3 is CASSYAGGYEQYF.

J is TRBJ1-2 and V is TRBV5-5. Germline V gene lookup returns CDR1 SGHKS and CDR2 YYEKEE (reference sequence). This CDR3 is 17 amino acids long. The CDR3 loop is CASSSLPSPGAIYGYTF.

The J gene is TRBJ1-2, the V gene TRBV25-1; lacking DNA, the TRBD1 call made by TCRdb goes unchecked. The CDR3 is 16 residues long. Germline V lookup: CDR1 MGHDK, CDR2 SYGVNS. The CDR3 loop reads CASSEGGAAANYGYTF.

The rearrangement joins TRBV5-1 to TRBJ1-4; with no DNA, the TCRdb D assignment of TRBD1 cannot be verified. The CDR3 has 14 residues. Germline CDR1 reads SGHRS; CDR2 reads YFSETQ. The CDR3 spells CASSPGTSNEKLFF.

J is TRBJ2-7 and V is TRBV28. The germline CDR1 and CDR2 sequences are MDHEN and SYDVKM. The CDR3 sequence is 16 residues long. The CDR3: CASSSHGSSLVGEQYF.

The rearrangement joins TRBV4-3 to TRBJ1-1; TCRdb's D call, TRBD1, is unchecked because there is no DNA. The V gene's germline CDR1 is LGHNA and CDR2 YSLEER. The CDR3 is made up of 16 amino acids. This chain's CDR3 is CASSQGVRGRDTEAFF.

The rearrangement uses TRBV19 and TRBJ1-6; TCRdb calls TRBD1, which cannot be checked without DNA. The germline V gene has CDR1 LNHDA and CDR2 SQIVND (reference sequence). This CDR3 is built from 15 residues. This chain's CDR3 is CASSIGPPMGSPLHF.

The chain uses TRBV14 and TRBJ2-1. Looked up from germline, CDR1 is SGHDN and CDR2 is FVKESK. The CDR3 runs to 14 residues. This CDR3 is CASRQDWVSNEQFF. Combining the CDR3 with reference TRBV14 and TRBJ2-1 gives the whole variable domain EAGVTQFPSHSVIEKGQTVTLRCDPISGHDNLYWYRRVMGKEIKFLLHFVKESKQDESGMPNNRFLAERTGGTYSTLKVQPAELEDSGVYFCASRQDWVSNEQFFGPGTRLTVL.

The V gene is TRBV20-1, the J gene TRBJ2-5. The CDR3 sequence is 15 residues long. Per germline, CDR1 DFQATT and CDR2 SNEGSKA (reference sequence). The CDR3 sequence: CSARRTLAAQETQYF.

This CDR3 reads CASSYSKLNANTGELFF. The rearrangement uses TRBV6-2 or TRBV6-3 and TRBJ2-2. Germline V gene data show CDR1 as MNHEY and CDR2 as SVGEGT. CDR3 length: 17 residues.

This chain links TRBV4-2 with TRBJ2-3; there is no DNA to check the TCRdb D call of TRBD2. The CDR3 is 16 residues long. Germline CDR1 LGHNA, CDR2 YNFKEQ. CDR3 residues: CASSQDLAAYTDTQYF.

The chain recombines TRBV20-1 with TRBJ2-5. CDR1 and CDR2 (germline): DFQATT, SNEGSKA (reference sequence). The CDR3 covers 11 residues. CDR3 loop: CSARDKETQYF.

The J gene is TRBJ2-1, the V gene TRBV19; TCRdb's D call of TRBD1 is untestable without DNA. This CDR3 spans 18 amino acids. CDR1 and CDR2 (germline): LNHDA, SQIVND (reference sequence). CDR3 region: CASSTVGGVDLSYNEQFF.

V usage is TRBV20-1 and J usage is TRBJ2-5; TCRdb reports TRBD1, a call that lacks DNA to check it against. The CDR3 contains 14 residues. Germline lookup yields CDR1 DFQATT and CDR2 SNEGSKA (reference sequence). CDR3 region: CSAGGRTLQETQYF.

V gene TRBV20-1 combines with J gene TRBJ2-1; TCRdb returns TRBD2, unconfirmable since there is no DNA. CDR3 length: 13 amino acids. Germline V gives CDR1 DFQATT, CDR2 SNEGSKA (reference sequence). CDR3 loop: CSASPTVAGEQFF.

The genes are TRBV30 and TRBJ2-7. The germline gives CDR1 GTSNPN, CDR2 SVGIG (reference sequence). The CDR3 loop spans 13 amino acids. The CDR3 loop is CAWSVNAMYEQYF.

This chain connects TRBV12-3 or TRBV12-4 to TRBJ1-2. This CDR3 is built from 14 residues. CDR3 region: CASRPSWGDGGYTF.

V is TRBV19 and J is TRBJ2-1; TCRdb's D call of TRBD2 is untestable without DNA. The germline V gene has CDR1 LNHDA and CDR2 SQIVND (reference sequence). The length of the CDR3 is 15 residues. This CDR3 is CASRTGTRSYNEQFF.

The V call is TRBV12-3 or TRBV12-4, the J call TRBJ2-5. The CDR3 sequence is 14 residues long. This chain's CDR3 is CASSSLLFQETQYF.

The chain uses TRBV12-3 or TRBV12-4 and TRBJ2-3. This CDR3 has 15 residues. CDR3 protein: CASSLASRETDTQYF.

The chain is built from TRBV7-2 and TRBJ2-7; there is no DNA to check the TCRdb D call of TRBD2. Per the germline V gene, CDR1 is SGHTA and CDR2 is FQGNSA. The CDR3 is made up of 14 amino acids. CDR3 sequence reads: CASSPGTAGYEQYF.

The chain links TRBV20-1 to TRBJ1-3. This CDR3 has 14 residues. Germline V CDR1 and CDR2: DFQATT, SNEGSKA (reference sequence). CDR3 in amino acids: CSAPNRARKNTIYF.

This chain's CDR3 is CSAREDGYEQYF. This chain joins TRBV20-1 and TRBJ2-7. CDR1 and CDR2 from the germline V gene are DFQATT and SNEGSKA (reference sequence). The CDR3 runs 12 residues.